Listed below are T cell receptor beta chains from one sample, sequenced in a study of identical twins. In TCRdb, the 5' RACE reads were re-called with MiXCR into one record per CDR3 protein. The sample yields hundreds of thousands of distinct CDR3 sequences, around a sixth seen once. This same sample was also part of a study on T cells expressing NK-cell markers.

Sequencing was done on a sample of PBMCs. The receptors were gathered from a woman under 30 in good health. The CDR3 runs from the conserved cysteine through the conserved F or W. Each record gives: J gene, D gene, V gene, clone size, CDR3 DNA, CDR3 protein. The D gene is left open where the match is weak. Size is stated for part of the rows, as once, few or many counts, or as a class when the clone is expanded.

>TRBJ2-1|TRBD2|TRBV11-1|few
TGTGCCAGCAGCTTACGTCCCCCTCGGCTAGCGGGAGGTGATGAGCAGTTCTTC
CASSLRPPRLAGGDEQFF
>TRBJ2-1|-|TRBV12-3/TRBV12-4|few
TGTGCCAGCACCCGCGGACGGACCAATGAGCAGTTCTTC
CASTRGRTNEQFF
>TRBJ1-2|-|TRBV27|few
TGTGCCAGCAATCCCTCATGGGCGGGGAACTATGGCTACACCTTC
CASNPSWAGNYGYTF
>TRBJ2-2|-|TRBV5-1|few
TGCGCCAGCAGTCTCCGGCCGGGGAACACCGGGGAGCTGTTTTTT
CASSLRPGNTGELFF
>TRBJ2-3|-|TRBV12-3/TRBV12-4|many
TGTGCCAGCAGTTTGCCCCCAGATACGCAGTATTTT
CASSLPPDTQYF
>TRBJ2-6|-|TRBV7-2|-
TGTGCCAGCAGCTTAGTCCTGCAAAGCTCTGGGGCCAACGTCCTGACTTTC
CASSLVLQSSGANVLTF
>TRBJ2-3|-|TRBV11-2|few
TGTGCCAGCAGCAGAGACAGGACCTACACAGATACGCAGTATTTT
CASSRDRTYTDTQYF
>TRBJ2-7|-|TRBV10-3|-
TGTGCCATCAGTGAGGGGCCCTCCTACGAGCAGTACTTC
CAISEGPSYEQYF
>TRBJ2-3|TRBD2|TRBV7-7|-
TGTGCTAGCAGCTCGAAGCATAGCGGGGGGTCCACAGATACGCAGTATTTT
CASSSKHSGGSTDTQYF
>TRBJ2-7|TRBD2|TRBV6-5|few
TGTGCCAGCAGTTATTCGGCTAGCGGGACCGACTACGAGCAGTACTTC
CASSYSASGTDYEQYF
>TRBJ2-7|-|TRBV5-1|many
TGCGCCAGCAGCTCGGACAGCTACGAGCAGTACTTC
CASSSDSYEQYF
>TRBJ1-1|TRBD1|TRBV20-1|few
TGCAGTGCTAGGGGGACAGTGTCTGAAGCTTTCTTT
CSARGTVSEAFF
>TRBJ2-1|TRBD2|TRBV20-1|many
TGCCTAAGCGGGAGCGCCTACAATGAGCAGTTCTTC
CLSGSAYNEQFF
>TRBJ2-1|TRBD2|TRBV6-5|few
TGTGCCAGCAGCTTAATAGCGGGGGGAACCGAGGGCAATGAGCAGTTCTTC
CASSLIAGGTEGNEQFF
>TRBJ1-2|-|TRBV4-3|-
TGCACCAGCAGCCAAGACACGGGCCACAAAATTGGCTACACCTTC
CTSSQDTGHKIGYTF
>TRBJ2-2|-|TRBV20-1|few
TGCAGTGCTAGGGTGACGGGACGAGACACCGGGGAGCTGTTTTTT
CSARVTGRDTGELFF
>TRBJ2-7|-|TRBV20-1|-
TGCAGTGCTATCCGGGTCGTCTCCTACGAGCAGTACTTC
CSAIRVVSYEQYF
>TRBJ2-1|-|TRBV11-3|-
TGTGCCAGCAGCCCGGGAATTGGGAATGAGCAGTTCTTC
CASSPGIGNEQFF
>TRBJ2-7|-|TRBV20-1|-
TGCAGTGCTAGACCTCAGGGAACCTACGAGCAGTACTTC
CSARPQGTYEQYF
>TRBJ2-6|-|TRBV6-2/TRBV6-3|many
TGTGCCAGCAGTCCAGGGGCATCGGGGGCCAACGTCCTGACTTTC
CASSPGASGANVLTF